These 16 T cell receptor beta chains came from one sample sequenced in a study of a mutant IDH1 vaccine in newly diagnosed glioma. Profiled with immunoSEQ multiplex PCR; TCRdb holds only in-frame clones, not every one. This sample carries roughly 11,000 clones, around 87% of them seen once, and the ten largest clones take around 6.1%. Antigens of these TCRs are unknown. Time point defined: week 5, during vaccination. Every vaccine dose comprised 300 ug of mutant IDH1 20-mer peptide plus topical imiquimod. This material consisted of PBMCs, taken from a glioma patient whose treatment included an IDH1 peptide vaccine. The receptors were sampled from a woman aged 40 to 50 with glioma. Some clones in this sample may be carry-over from other donors' samples.

V usage is TRBV30 and J usage is TRBJ1-1; D remains ambiguous. V was trimmed by 2 bases and J by 1 base, leaving 17 bases between them. The CDR3 contains 16 residues. CDR1 and CDR2 (germline): GTSNPN, SVGIG (reference sequence). The CDR3 spells CAWSRSASRPNTEAFF. CDR3 nucleotides: TGTGCCTGGAGTCGGAGTGCAAGCAGGCCGAACACTGAAGCTTTCTTT. Complete variable domain (other parts from reference TRBV30 and TRBJ1-1): SQTIHQWPATLVQPVGSPLSLECTVEGTSNPNLYWYRQAAGRGLQLLFYSVGIGQISSEVPQNLSASRPQDRQFILSSKKLLLSDSGFYLCAWSRSASRPNTEAFFGQGTRLTVV.

Comments on this clone: The CDR3 carries no conserved terminal phenylalanine or tryptophan, so it likely arises from a read error. No DNA is shown, since the ends of the CDR3 on it are uncertain; the CDR3 is the one TCRdb lists. This chain joins TRBV27 and TRBJ1-2. Germline loops: CDR1 MNHEY, CDR2 SMNVEV (reference sequence). The length of the CDR3 is 15 amino acids, counting both ends. This chain's CDR3 is CASSPSSIGELWLHL.

The chain recombines TRBV15 with TRBJ1-3; 9 positions agree with TRBD1. The length of the CDR3 is 14 residues. CDR1 is LNHNV, CDR2 YYDKDF, per germline (reference sequence). J was trimmed by 7 bases and V by 3 bases; bases with no gene match: 4. The CDR3 is CATSRTGGGNTIYF. The CDR3 DNA sequence: TGTGCCACCAGCAGGACAGGGGGAGGGAACACCATATATTTT.

The chain carries TRBV18 and TRBJ1-1; D is possibly TRBD1 (5 bases). The CDR3 contains 14 residues. Germline V CDR1 and CDR2: KGHSH, LQKENI. The V end was cut by 4 bases, the J end by 3 bases, with 12 bases between. The CDR3 is CASSLKTGDTEAFF. Here the CDR3 DNA reads TGTGCCAGCTCACTTAAGACGGGGGACACTGAAGCTTTCTTT.

V gene TRBV2 combines with J gene TRBJ2-1; 8 nucleotides line up with TRBD2. Germline V gives CDR1 SNHLY, CDR2 FYNNEI. The CDR3 runs 15 residues. The V and J ends lost 5 bases and 2 bases, in that order; junction bases with no gene match: 5. The chain's CDR3 is CASSQIAGTYNEQFF. In DNA form, the CDR3 reads TGTGCCAGCAGTCAAATAGCGGGGACCTACAATGAGCAGTTCTTC.

The chain uses TRBV5-5 and TRBJ2-7; TRBD1 matches 8 bases. CDR3 size: 15 residues. V shed 4 bases and J 7 bases; nucleotides not matched to a gene: 13. Germline CDR1 and CDR2: SGHKS and YYEKEE (reference sequence). CDR3: CASSIGQGPPREQYF. CDR3 sequence (DNA): TGTGCCAGCAGCATAGGACAGGGCCCTCCTCGGGAGCAGTACTTC. Supplemented by reference TRBV5-5 and TRBJ2-7, the full variable domain reads DAGVTQSPTHLIKTRGQQVTLRCSPISGHKSVSWYQQVLGQGPQFIFQYYEKEERGRGNFPDRFSARQFPNYSSELNVNALLLGDSALYLCASSIGQGPPREQYFGPGTRLTVT.

V is TRBV11-2 and J is TRBJ2-3; weak D call: TRBD1 (6 bases). Germline V gene data show CDR1 as SGHAT and CDR2 as FQNNGV. V lost 4 bases to trimming and J lost 0 bases, with 17 bases between them. CDR3 size: 17 residues. DNA for the CDR3: TGTGCCAGCAGCTACTCCGGGACACCTTCTAGCACAGATACGCAGTATTTT. Encoded protein: CASSYSGTPSSTDTQYF.

The gene calls are TRBV10-1 and TRBJ1-6; 9 nucleotides match TRBD1. V dropped 5 bases and J dropped 9; count of bases not matched to a gene: 5. This CDR3 comprises 14 residues. CDR1 is WNHNN, CDR2 SYGVQD, per germline (reference sequence). Here the CDR3 DNA reads TGCGCCAGCAGTCCGGGACAGGGACTTTCACCCCTCCACTTT. Translation: CASSPGQGLSPLHF.

The V and J genes are TRBV10-1 and TRBJ2-3, with TRBD2 as a possible D gene (7 bases). CDR3 length: 13 amino acids. CDR1 and CDR2 from the germline V gene are WNHNN and SYGVQD (reference sequence). With 10 bases removed from V and 5 bases from J, the gap between germline ends came to 16 bases. In DNA, the CDR3 is TGCGCCAACGCGGGGGCCCATGAAGATACGCAGTATTTT. Its translation is CANAGAHEDTQYF.

The gene calls are TRBV10-3 and TRBJ2-3; TRBD2 agrees at 8 bases. Per germline, CDR1 ENHRY and CDR2 SYGVKD. This CDR3 comprises 14 residues. Trimming at V came to 4 bases and at J to 6 bases, leaving 6 bases not matched to a gene. CDR3 sequence (DNA): TGTGCCATCAGTGCGGGGGGGGCAGGGGATACGCAGTATTTT. This translates into CAISAGGAGDTQYF.

This rearrangement joins TRBV4-2 to TRBJ2-3, with 8 bases identical to TRBD2. This CDR3 is built from 16 residues. Per germline, CDR1 LGHNA and CDR2 YNFKEQ. V shed 0 bases, J shed 3 bases, and the junction held 5 bases outside the gene matches. The DNA of the CDR3 is TGTGCCAGCAGCCAAGATCTCGCTAGCGGGACAGATACGCAGTATTTT. Protein sequence: CASSQDLASGTDTQYF.

The rearrangement uses TRBV2 and TRBJ1-2; D is undetermined. CDR1 SNHLY and CDR2 FYNNEI come from the germline V gene. The CDR3 consists of 16 residues. Trimming removed 6 bases at V and 2 bases at J, with 19 bases between. CDR3 DNA sequence: TGTGCCAGCAGCCTATTCAGACCCCCGGGAAACTATGGCTACACCTTC. Residues: CASSLFRPPGNYGYTF. Combining the CDR3 with reference TRBV2 and TRBJ1-2 gives the whole variable domain EPEVTQTPSHQVTQMGQEVILRCVPISNHLYFYWYRQILGQKVEFLVSFYNNEISEKSEIFDDQFSVERPDGSNFTLKIRSTKLEDSAMYFCASSLFRPPGNYGYTFGSGTRLTVV.

The chain joins TRBV7-2 to TRBJ2-3; 7 bases agree with TRBD1. V dropped 5 bases and J dropped 4; count of bases not matched to a gene: 12. The CDR3 loop spans 16 amino acids. Germline values: CDR1 SGHTA, CDR2 FQGNSA. The CDR3 here is CASSPRRQGRSDTQYF. CDR3 in DNA: TGTGCCAGCAGCCCACGTCGACAGGGTAGATCAGATACGCAGTATTTT. Together with reference TRBV7-2 and TRBJ2-3, the CDR3 gives the full variable domain: GAGVSQSPSNKVTEKGKDVELRCDPISGHTALYWYRQSLGQGLEFLIYFQGNSAPDKSGLPSDRFSAERTGGSVSTLTIQRTQQEDSAVYLCASSPRRQGRSDTQYFGPGTRLTVL.

The chain recombines TRBV7-8 with TRBJ1-2, with D possibly TRBD1 on 6 matching bases. CDR1 SGHVS and CDR2 FQNEAQ come from the germline V gene. This CDR3 contains 15 residues. Trimming took off 2 bases at V and 4 bases at J, with 14 bases between the two ends. CDR3 protein: CASSLNPGGGYGYTF. DNA of the CDR3: TGTGCCAGCAGCTTAAACCCTGGGGGCGGCTATGGCTACACCTTC.

The rearrangement links TRBV29-1 to TRBJ2-1, with D tentatively TRBD1 (6 bases). The germline V gene encodes CDR1 SQVTM and CDR2 ANQGSEA. The V gene lost 3 bases and the J gene lost 2 bases, with 8 bases spanning the gap. The length of the CDR3 is 13 residues. The CDR3 DNA reads as TGCAGCGTTGAGAGACAGGCCTACAATGAGCAGTTCTTC. Residues: CSVERQAYNEQFF.

The chain joins TRBV7-2 to TRBJ2-3, with D uncertain. With 0 bases removed from V and 14 bases from J, the gap between germline ends came to 9 bases. This CDR3 contains 11 residues. The V gene's germline CDR1 is SGHTA and CDR2 FQGNSA. The CDR3 nucleotides are TGTGCCAGCAGCTTAGCGCGACTCACGTATTTT. Its protein product is CASSLARLTYF.